This is a list of T cell receptor beta chains from one sample in a study of blood T cell repertoires in COVID-19. Clones were sequenced by immunoSEQ multiplex PCR, and TCRdb holds only the in-frame ones, with some missing. The sample has fewer than 500,000 clones, about nine tenths seen once. The specimen sequenced was PBMCs or T cells enriched from blood (not recorded which). Every receptor here comes from a woman between 18 and 29 years old who had recovered from COVID-19. Each CDR3 is given with its conserved first and last residue.

j_call cdr3_length v_call cdr3_aa
TRBJ2-3 15 TRBV5-4 CASSPTGGTADTQYF
TRBJ2-1 14 TRBV2 CASTRVSSYNEQFF
TRBJ1-1 15 TRBV10-3 CAISESKGVNTEAFF
TRBJ1-6 19 TRBV21-1 CASSFPPEGSSSYNSPLHF
TRBJ1-2 13 TRBV18 CASSPLTKEGYTF
TRBJ1-4 15 TRBV14 CASSRLTGAQEKLFF
TRBJ2-3 15 TRBV5-4 CASSRGGTGADTQYF
TRBJ1-6 13 TRBV2 CARQGSYNSPLHF
TRBJ2-1 20 TRBV4-1 CASSQEGGTQAGSSNNEQFF
TRBJ1-6 16 TRBV5-6 CASSFGPEIYNSPLHF
TRBJ2-3 14 TRBV5-8 CASSRPPRGSVKYF
TRBJ1-6 14 TRBV7-2 CASSLQGYNSPLHF
TRBJ1-1 12 TRBV2 CASRPGQLEAFF
TRBJ2-7 11 TRBV2 CASTQGYEQYF
TRBJ1-2 15 TRBV2 CASNPNSETTQGYTF
TRBJ2-2 15 TRBV6-5 CASSRVSLNTGELFF
TRBJ1-1 14 TRBV2 CASRDYRGGTEAFF
TRBJ1-6 14 TRBV6-5 CASSLDSYNSPLHF
TRBJ1-5 14 TRBV2 CASRGQSLVQPQHF
TRBJ2-7 12 TRBV7-9 CASGTTAYEQYF
TRBJ2-3 14 TRBV7-9 CASSFGGQTDTQYF
TRBJ2-1 12 TRBV30 CAWAPQGNEQFF
TRBJ1-5 10 TRBV10-3 CATLLQPQHF
TRBJ1-4 14 TRBV2 CASMGGTYTEKLFF
TRBJ1-4 13 TRBV30 CAWRGGVDEKLFF
TRBJ2-7 16 TRBV3-1/TRBV3-2 CASSLPGAGATYEQYF
TRBJ1-5 17 TRBV27 CASSLRWDRLGNQPQHF
TRBJ2-7 17 TRBV5-1 CASSLGLVTGASYEQYF
TRBJ2-3 15 TRBV7-2 CASRSGTGSTDTQYF
TRBJ1-4 17 TRBV5-1 CASSLGVLSRANEKLFF
TRBJ1-2 11 TRBV7-9 CASSRDYGYTF
TRBJ1-1 14 TRBV5-1 CASSLGTSETEAFF
TRBJ1-5 15 TRBV5-1 CASSSDGDSNQPQHF
TRBJ2-3 11 TRBV6-5 CASTITDTQYF
TRBJ1-6 16 TRBV10-1 CASSAGGAGKNSPLHF
TRBJ2-1 15 TRBV10-3 CAISESTSGGDEQFF
TRBJ1-2 13 TRBV28 CASTPQGGYGYTF
TRBJ2-3 15 TRBV5-1 CASGGLALSTDTQYF
TRBJ1-1 19 TRBV4-1 CASSRVRDRASGMNTEAFF
TRBJ1-1 18 TRBV21-1 CASSARILFDREAGEAFF
TRBJ1-2 11 TRBV6-8 CASSSGHGYTF
TRBJ1-2 14 TRBV4-1 CASSQDRDLFGYTF
TRBJ1-1 13 TRBV19 CASKRTRNTEAFF
TRBJ1-2 12 TRBV10-2 CASRPGVYGYTF
TRBJ2-5 15 TRBV2 CASSSVMAGSETQYF
TRBJ1-4 16 TRBV7-9 CASSSRWRGENEKLFF
TRBJ1-1 16 TRBV6-2/TRBV6-3 CASSYRGRGPITEAFF
TRBJ2-1 16 TRBV29-1 CSFASASGPSYNEQFF
TRBJ2-1 16 TRBV2 CASSPFPGTVYNEQFF
TRBJ1-2 19 TRBV7-6 CASSLGRFGQGARGYGYTF
TRBJ1-2 13 TRBV10-2 CASSKQGDYGYTF